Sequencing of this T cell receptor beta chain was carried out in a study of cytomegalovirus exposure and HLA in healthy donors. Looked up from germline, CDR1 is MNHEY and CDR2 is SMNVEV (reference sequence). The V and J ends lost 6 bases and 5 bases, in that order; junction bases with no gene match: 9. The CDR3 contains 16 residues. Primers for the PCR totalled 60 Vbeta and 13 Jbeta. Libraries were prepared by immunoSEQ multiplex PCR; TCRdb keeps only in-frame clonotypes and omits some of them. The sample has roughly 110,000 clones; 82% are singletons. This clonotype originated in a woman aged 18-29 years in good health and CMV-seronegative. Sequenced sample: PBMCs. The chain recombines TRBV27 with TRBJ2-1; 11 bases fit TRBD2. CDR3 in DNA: TGTGCCAGCAGAAGGTGGACTAGCGGGTCCCACAATGAGCAGTTCTTC. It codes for CASRRWTSGSHNEQFF.